Listed below are T cell receptor beta chains from one sample, sequenced in a study of shared clonotypes between healthy human individuals. The method was immunoSEQ multiplex PCR; TCRdb's version includes in-frame clones alone and lacks a portion of them. The data show some 2,400,000 clones, nearly 97% seen once. The material sequenced was naive CD4+ T cells sorted from blood. The receptors were sampled from a man younger than 35 in good health. The CDR3 runs from the conserved cysteine through the conserved F or W. A D gene is named only where the DNA matches it firmly. Part of the rows lack a size; the others show once, few, many or a class for expanded clones.

clone_size	j_call	d_call	v_call	cdr3_length	cdr3_nt	cdr3_aa
.	TRBJ2-1	TRBD2	TRBV11-2	17	TGTGCCAGCAGCCCGTGGACTAGCGGGAGGGTTTACAATGAGCAGTTCTTC	CASSPWTSGRVYNEQFF
few	TRBJ1-2	.	TRBV6-1	15	TGTGCCAGCAGTGAAAACTCCCCCTTCAACTATGGCTACACCTTC	CASSENSPFNYGYTF
.	TRBJ1-3	.	TRBV19	15	TGTGCCAGTAGTCTTATTTACGCGGAGGGAAACACCATATATTTT	CASSLIYAEGNTIYF
.	TRBJ1-6	.	TRBV5-1	17	TGCGCCAGCAGCTTGGGTCCCACAGGGTCTAATAATTCACCCCTCCACTTT	CASSLGPTGSNNSPLHF
.	TRBJ1-5	.	TRBV5-8	16	TGTGCCAGCAGCTTGGTGGGGGGGCAGTGGGATCAGCCCCAGCATTTT	CASSLVGGQWDQPQHF
.	TRBJ1-1	TRBD1	TRBV6-1	16	TGTGCCAGCAGTGCTCGGACAGGGACATTGGGAACTGAAGCTTTCTTT	CASSARTGTLGTEAFF
.	TRBJ1-4	.	TRBV28	13	TGTGCCAGCAGCCCTCGGGACGATGAAAAACTGTTTTTT	CASSPRDDEKLFF
.	TRBJ2-7	.	TRBV6-5	15	TGTGCCAGCAGTTACTCGACGGGCCCGGGTTACGAGCAGTACTTC	CASSYSTGPGYEQYF
.	TRBJ2-7	.	TRBV7-2	14	TGTGCCAGCAGCTTAGAGGGACGTAAATACGAGCAGTACTTC	CASSLEGRKYEQYF
.	TRBJ1-2	.	TRBV28	11	TGTGCCAGCAGTTCTTACTATGGCTACACCTTC	CASSSYYGYTF
.	TRBJ2-1	TRBD2	TRBV5-1	17	TGCGCCAGCAGCTTGTTGCTAGCGGGGGGCACCTACAATGAGCAGTTCTTC	CASSLLLAGGTYNEQFF
.	TRBJ2-2	TRBD2	TRBV2	15	TGTGCCAGCAGGGGGACTAGCGGGAGAAACCGGGAGCTGTTTTTT	CASRGTSGRNRELFF
.	TRBJ2-7	.	TRBV2	12	TGTGCCAGCAGGCCCGTCTCCTACGAGCAGTACTTC	CASRPVSYEQYF
once	TRBJ1-5	.	TRBV7-2	14	TGTGCCAGCAGCAGGGACGGGAACAATCAGCCCCAGCATTTT	CASSRDGNNQPQHF
.	TRBJ2-1	TRBD1	TRBV11-2	15	TGTGCCAGCAGCTTAGGGGGACAGGGGTGGAATGAGCAGTTCTTC	CASSLGGQGWNEQFF
.	TRBJ1-1	.	TRBV5-1	13	TGCGCCAGCAGCGGGGGCGTGAACACTGAAGCTTTCTTT	CASSGGVNTEAFF
.	TRBJ2-5	.	TRBV28	12	TGTGCCAGCAGGCGACAGCGAGCGACCCAGTACTTC	CASRRQRATQYF
.	TRBJ1-1	.	TRBV4-3	14	TGCGCCAGCAGCCAAGTATATGGGAACACTGAAGCTTTCTTT	CASSQVYGNTEAFF
.	TRBJ2-3	.	TRBV5-1	16	TGCGCCAGCAGCTTGTCTAGTTATGGCAGCACAGATACGCAGTATTTT	CASSLSSYGSTDTQYF
.	TRBJ1-5	.	TRBV5-1	15	TGCGCCAGCAGCTTGGTAGGGGAACAGGGTCAGCCCCAGCATTTT	CASSLVGEQGQPQHF
.	TRBJ2-5	TRBD1	TRBV9	15	TGTGCCAGCAGCGGTCGACAGGGTTTGGGGGAGACCCAGTACTTC	CASSGRQGLGETQYF
.	TRBJ1-6	.	TRBV28	18	TGTGCCAGCAGTTTAAGGATCCGTGGGAGCTCCTATAATTCACCCCTCCACTTT	CASSLRIRGSSYNSPLHF
.	TRBJ2-7	.	TRBV30	11	TGTGCCTGGAGTTCTGACTACGAGCAGTACTTC	CAWSSDYEQYF
.	TRBJ2-7	.	TRBV28	13	TGTGCCAGCAGTCTAACAGCCCCCTACGAGCAGTACTTC	CASSLTAPYEQYF
.	TRBJ1-2	TRBD1	TRBV28	16	TGTGCCAGCAGTCAAAGCGTTGGGACAGAGGTACTGGGCTACACCTTC	CASSQSVGTEVLGYTF
.	TRBJ2-5	TRBD2	TRBV4-1	15	TGCGCCAGCAGCCAGCCGACTAGCTACGGAGAGACCCAGTACTTC	CASSQPTSYGETQYF
.	TRBJ2-5	.	TRBV19	13	TGTGCCAGTAGTACCACCGCGGTTGGGACCCAGTACTTC	CASSTTAVGTQYF
.	TRBJ2-2	TRBD2	TRBV7-9	16	TGTGCCAGCAGCTTCTATGGAGCGGGAGTCGCCGGGGAGCTGTTTTTT	CASSFYGAGVAGELFF
.	TRBJ1-2	TRBD1	TRBV7-9	15	TGTGCCAGCAGCTCGAAGGGACAGGGGGACTATGGCTACACCTTC	CASSSKGQGDYGYTF
.	TRBJ1-3	.	TRBV11-2	13	TGTGCCAGCAGTTACAGCAGAGGAAACACCATATATTTT	CASSYSRGNTIYF
.	TRBJ2-5	TRBD2	TRBV2	14	TGTGCCAGCAGTAGGACTAGCACACAAGAGACCCAGTACTTC	CASSRTSTQETQYF
once	TRBJ1-5	.	TRBV4-1	15	TGCGCCAGCAGCCAAGCCCGGGCTCCCGGCGAGCCCCAGCATTTT	CASSQARAPGEPQHF
.	TRBJ1-5	.	TRBV1	17	TGCACCAGCAGCCAAGCCTCCCCCGGGCGGTGCAATCAGCCCCAGCATTTT	CTSSQASPGRCNQPQHF
.	TRBJ2-7	.	TRBV10-2	13	TGCGCCAGCAGTGAGTCCCTATTCTACGAGCAGTACTTC	CASSESLFYEQYF
.	TRBJ2-5	TRBD1	TRBV9	15	TGTGCCAGCAGCGCCCGGGACAGTAAACAAGAGACCCAGTACTTC	CASSARDSKQETQYF
.	TRBJ1-6	.	TRBV10-1	12	TGCGCCAGCAGTGAGTCCAATTCACCCCTCCACTTT	CASSESNSPLHF
.	TRBJ2-2	.	TRBV27	13	TGTGCCAGCACCTCTAGGAGTACCGGGGAGCTGTTTTTT	CASTSRSTGELFF
.	TRBJ1-4	TRBD1	TRBV19	15	TGTGCCAGTAGTCAGGGACAGGCGGGTAATGAAAAACTGTTTTTT	CASSQGQAGNEKLFF
.	TRBJ2-7	.	TRBV28	12	TGTGCCAGCAGCAAGCAGGACAGCCGACCAAACTTC	CASSKQDSRPNF
.	TRBJ2-1	.	TRBV28	14	TGTGCCAGCAGATCTGCGGTAGGTGTTGATGAGCAGTTCTTC	CASRSAVGVDEQFF
.	TRBJ2-2	TRBD1	TRBV5-4	16	TGTGCCAGCAGCGACTTCCGGACAGGGAACACCGGGGAGCTGTTTTTT	CASSDFRTGNTGELFF
.	TRBJ1-1	.	TRBV30	15	TGTGCCGCGTCCTCAGGTGCGGGGGTTCACACTGAAGCTTTCTTT	CAASSGAGVHTEAFF
.	TRBJ1-4	.	TRBV5-1	16	TGCGCCAGCAGCGGGGGAGGGGCAGCAACTAATGAAAAACTGTTTTTT	CASSGGGAATNEKLFF
.	TRBJ2-2	.	TRBV12-5	14	TGTGCTAGTGGTCCCCGACAGAACACCGGGGAGCTGTTTTTT	CASGPRQNTGELFF
.	TRBJ1-3	.	TRBV4-1	17	TGCGCCAGCAGCCAAGACGGGCCAGATGTAGTTGGAAACACCATATATTTT	CASSQDGPDVVGNTIYF
.	TRBJ2-4	TRBD1	TRBV6-5	14	TGTGCCAGCAGTTACTCGGGACAGAGAAACATTCAGTACTTC	CASSYSGQRNIQYF
.	TRBJ1-5	TRBD1	TRBV19	15	TGTGCCAGTAGTATCGCGGACAGGGCTAATCAGCCCCAGCATTTT	CASSIADRANQPQHF
.	TRBJ2-5	TRBD2	TRBV11-2	17	TGTGCCAGCAGCTTAGGTGGACTAGCGGGGATCCAAGAGACCCAGTACTTC	CASSLGGLAGIQETQYF
few	TRBJ1-5	TRBD1	TRBV5-1	14	TGCGCCAGCAGCTCCGGACAGGGGAATCAGCCCCAGCATTTT	CASSSGQGNQPQHF
.	TRBJ2-7	.	TRBV6-1	15	TGTGCCAGCAGTGATCTGGGACTGTGGGCCGCCGAGCAGTACTTC	CASSDLGLWAAEQYF
.	TRBJ1-1	.	TRBV5-1	15	TGCGCCAGCAGCTCCACCCCGCAGACGAACACTGAAGCTTTCTTT	CASSSTPQTNTEAFF
.	TRBJ2-3	TRBD2	TRBV5-4	16	TGTGCCAGCAGCCAAAACGCGGGGGTTAGCACAGATACGCAGTATTTT	CASSQNAGVSTDTQYF
.	TRBJ1-1	.	TRBV6-1	13	TGTGCCAGCAGTGAAGGGGACAACACTGAAGCTTTCTTT	CASSEGDNTEAFF